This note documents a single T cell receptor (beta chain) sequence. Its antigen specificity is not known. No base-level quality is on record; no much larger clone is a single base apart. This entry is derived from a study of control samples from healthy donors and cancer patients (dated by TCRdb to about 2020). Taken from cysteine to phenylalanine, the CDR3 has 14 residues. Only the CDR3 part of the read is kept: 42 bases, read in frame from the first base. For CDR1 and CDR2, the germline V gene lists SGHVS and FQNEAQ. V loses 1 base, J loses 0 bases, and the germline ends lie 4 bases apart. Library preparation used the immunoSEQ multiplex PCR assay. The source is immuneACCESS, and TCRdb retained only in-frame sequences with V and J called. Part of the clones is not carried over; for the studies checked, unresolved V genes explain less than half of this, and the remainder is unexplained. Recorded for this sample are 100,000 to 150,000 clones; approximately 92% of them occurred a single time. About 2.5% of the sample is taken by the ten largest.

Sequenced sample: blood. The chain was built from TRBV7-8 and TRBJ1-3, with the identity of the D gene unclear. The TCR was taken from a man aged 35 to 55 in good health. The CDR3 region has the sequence CASSLGNSGNTIYF. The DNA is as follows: TGTGCCAGCAGCTTAGGCAACTCTGGAAACACCATATATTTT.